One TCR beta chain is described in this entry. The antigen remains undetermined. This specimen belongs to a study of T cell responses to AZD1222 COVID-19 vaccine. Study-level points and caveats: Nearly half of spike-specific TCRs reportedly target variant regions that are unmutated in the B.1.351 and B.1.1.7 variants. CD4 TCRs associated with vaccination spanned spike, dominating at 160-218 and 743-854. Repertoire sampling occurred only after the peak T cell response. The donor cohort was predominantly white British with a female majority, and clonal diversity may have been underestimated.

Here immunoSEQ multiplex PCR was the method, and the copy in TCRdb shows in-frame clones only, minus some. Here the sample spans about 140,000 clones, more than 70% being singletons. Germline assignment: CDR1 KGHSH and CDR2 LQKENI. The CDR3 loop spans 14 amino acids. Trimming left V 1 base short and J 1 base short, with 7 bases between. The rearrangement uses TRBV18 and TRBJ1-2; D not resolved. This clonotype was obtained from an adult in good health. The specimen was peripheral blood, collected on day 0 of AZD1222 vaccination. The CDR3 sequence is CASSPRKDNYGYTF. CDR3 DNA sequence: TGTGCCAGCTCACCACGAAAGGATAACTATGGCTACACCTTC.